These T cell receptor beta chains were read from a single sample in a study of T cell repertoires in cytomegalovirus infection. Their antigens remain unidentified. TCRdb reprocessed the reads with MiXCR, giving one entry per CDR3 protein. Seen here are about 770,000 distinct CDR3 sequences, just under 30% observed once, and the top ten hold less than 15%. The input for sequencing was cultured CD8+ T cells from PBMCs, taken from culture after CMV antigen stimulation. Receptors were obtained from a human donor in good health (CMV status not recorded). Some clones in this sample may be carry-over from other donors' samples. Each CDR3 is given with its conserved first and last residue. A D gene is named only where the DNA matches it firmly. Where a row states a size, it is once, few, many or the class of an expanded clone; other rows omit it.

D gene: -
J gene: TRBJ1-2
V gene: TRBV18
clone size: many
CDR3 protein: CASSRGRAPNYGYTF
CDR3 DNA: TGTGCCAGCTCACGGGGGAGAGCCCCTAACTATGGCTACACCTTC

D gene: -
J gene: TRBJ1-1
V gene: TRBV12-3/TRBV12-4
clone size: many
CDR3 protein: CASSLVAGNTEAFF
CDR3 DNA: TGTGCCAGCAGCTTAGTTGCAGGGAACACTGAAGCTTTCTTT

D gene: TRBD1
J gene: TRBJ1-3
V gene: TRBV15
clone size: -
CDR3 protein: CATSRVVGTGIYTIYF
CDR3 DNA: TGTGCCACCAGCAGAGTAGTCGGGACAGGAATATACACCATATATTTT

D gene: -
J gene: TRBJ1-1
V gene: TRBV27
clone size: -
CDR3 protein: CASGLLSQGHTEAFF
CDR3 DNA: TGTGCCAGCGGTTTACTCTCGCAGGGGCACACTGAAGCTTTCTTT

D gene: TRBD2
J gene: TRBJ2-1
V gene: TRBV7-8
clone size: -
CDR3 protein: CASSLSAGPSGGEQFF
CDR3 DNA: TGTGCCAGCAGCTTATCTGCGGGCCCCTCCGGGGGGGAGCAGTTCTTC

D gene: -
J gene: TRBJ2-1
V gene: TRBV19
clone size: -
CDR3 protein: CASSPLSGNEQFF
CDR3 DNA: TGTGCCAGTAGTCCCCTCAGCGGGAATGAGCAGTTCTTC

D gene: -
J gene: TRBJ1-1
V gene: TRBV7-8
clone size: many
CDR3 protein: CASSLGGHQNTEAFF
CDR3 DNA: TGTGCCAGCAGCTTAGGAGGACACCAGAACACTGAAGCTTTCTTT

D gene: TRBD1
J gene: TRBJ1-2
V gene: TRBV7-6
clone size: many
CDR3 protein: CASSTTPEDRGRMNGYTF
CDR3 DNA: TGTGCCAGCAGTACTACGCCAGAAGACAGGGGGCGAATGAATGGCTACACCTTC

D gene: -
J gene: TRBJ1-5
V gene: TRBV7-6
clone size: -
CDR3 protein: CASSLGPQLEPQHF
CDR3 DNA: TGTGCCAGCAGCTTAGGGCCTCAGCTTGAGCCCCAGCATTTT

D gene: -
J gene: TRBJ2-7
V gene: TRBV6-8
clone size: -
CDR3 protein: CASSYGLGGGSYEQYF
CDR3 DNA: TGTGCCAGCAGTTACGGCTTAGGAGGAGGTAGCTACGAGCAGTACTTC

D gene: -
J gene: TRBJ2-1
V gene: TRBV4-1
clone size: few
CDR3 protein: CASSQVQGIEQFF
CDR3 DNA: TGCGCCAGCAGCCAAGTTCAGGGAATCGAGCAGTTCTTC

D gene: -
J gene: TRBJ2-2
V gene: TRBV7-6
clone size: many
CDR3 protein: CASTPPFYANTGELFF
CDR3 DNA: TGTGCCAGCACTCCGCCGTTCTACGCGAACACCGGGGAGCTGTTTTTT

D gene: -
J gene: TRBJ2-1
V gene: TRBV4-3
clone size: -
CDR3 protein: CASSQDQGNNEQFF
CDR3 DNA: TGCGCCAGCAGCCAAGATCAGGGGAACAATGAGCAGTTCTTC

D gene: TRBD1
J gene: TRBJ1-1
V gene: TRBV7-6
clone size: few
CDR3 protein: CASSQYLTGAKNTEAFF
CDR3 DNA: TGTGCCAGCAGCCAATATTTGACAGGGGCTAAGAACACTGAAGCTTTCTTT

D gene: -
J gene: TRBJ2-5
V gene: TRBV7-7
clone size: few
CDR3 protein: CASSLYRDRETQYF
CDR3 DNA: TGTGCTAGCAGCTTGTACCGGGACCGAGAGACCCAGTACTTC

D gene: -
J gene: TRBJ2-2
V gene: TRBV7-2
clone size: many
CDR3 protein: CASSLLGPAGELFF
CDR3 DNA: TGTGCCAGCAGCTTACTTGGCCCAGCCGGGGAGCTGTTTTTT

D gene: -
J gene: TRBJ2-5
V gene: TRBV9
clone size: few
CDR3 protein: CASSISGLGETQYF
CDR3 DNA: TGTGCCAGCAGCATAAGCGGGTTGGGGGAGACCCAGTACTTC

D gene: -
J gene: TRBJ1-5
V gene: TRBV7-6
clone size: -
CDR3 protein: CASSRQPNQPQHF
CDR3 DNA: TGTGCCAGCAGCCGACAACCGAATCAGCCCCAGCATTTT

D gene: -
J gene: TRBJ1-5
V gene: TRBV7-9
clone size: few
CDR3 protein: CASSLESGYQPQHF
CDR3 DNA: TGTGCCAGCAGCTTAGAGTCGGGATATCAGCCCCAGCATTTT

D gene: -
J gene: TRBJ1-1
V gene: TRBV7-9
clone size: few
CDR3 protein: CASIPMDGPTEAFF
CDR3 DNA: TGTGCCAGCATACCAATGGACGGCCCCACTGAAGCTTTCTTT

D gene: -
J gene: TRBJ2-7
V gene: TRBV29-1
clone size: -
CDR3 protein: CSVEDMNSSYEQYF
CDR3 DNA: TGCAGCGTTGAAGATATGAACAGCTCCTACGAGCAGTACTTC

D gene: -
J gene: TRBJ2-1
V gene: TRBV7-9
clone size: many
CDR3 protein: CASSLVNNEQFF
CDR3 DNA: TGTGCCAGCAGCTTGGTAAACAATGAGCAGTTCTTC

D gene: -
J gene: TRBJ2-1
V gene: TRBV6-2/TRBV6-3
clone size: -
CDR3 protein: CASRGAKNEQFF
CDR3 DNA: TGTGCCAGTCGGGGGGCGAAGAATGAGCAGTTCTTC

D gene: -
J gene: TRBJ1-5
V gene: TRBV19
clone size: few
CDR3 protein: CASTDNSGQPQHF
CDR3 DNA: TGTGCCAGTACAGACAACTCGGGACAGCCCCAGCATTTT

D gene: TRBD1
J gene: TRBJ1-6
V gene: TRBV5-5
clone size: many
CDR3 protein: CASSPGTGGSPLHF
CDR3 DNA: TGTGCCAGCAGCCCCGGGACAGGGGGATCACCCCTCCACTTT

D gene: -
J gene: TRBJ2-7
V gene: TRBV4-1
clone size: few
CDR3 protein: CASSLNREWSYEQYF
CDR3 DNA: TGCGCCAGCAGCCTAAATAGGGAGTGGTCCTACGAGCAGTACTTC

D gene: TRBD1
J gene: TRBJ2-1
V gene: TRBV6-4
clone size: few
CDR3 protein: CAKPWKGAETYNEQFF
CDR3 DNA: TGTGCCAAACCCTGGAAGGGGGCCGAAACCTACAATGAGCAGTTCTTC

D gene: TRBD1
J gene: TRBJ1-1
V gene: TRBV9
clone size: many
CDR3 protein: CASSVATGEGTEAFF
CDR3 DNA: TGTGCCAGCAGCGTAGCTACAGGGGAGGGCACTGAAGCTTTCTTT

D gene: -
J gene: TRBJ2-1
V gene: TRBV4-1
clone size: -
CDR3 protein: CASSQGSLGNEQFF
CDR3 DNA: TGCGCCAGCAGCCAGGGATCACTAGGCAATGAGCAGTTCTTC

D gene: TRBD1
J gene: TRBJ1-2
V gene: TRBV27
clone size: few
CDR3 protein: CASTDRGPLSEGGYTF
CDR3 DNA: TGTGCCAGCACCGACAGGGGCCCTCTCTCAGAAGGTGGCTACACCTTC

D gene: TRBD1
J gene: TRBJ1-2
V gene: TRBV6-1
clone size: -
CDR3 protein: CASSEPGQGIYGYTF
CDR3 DNA: TGTGCCAGCAGTGAACCGGGACAGGGCATCTATGGCTACACCTTC